This TCR beta chain originates from a study of cytomegalovirus exposure and HLA in healthy donors. Across the whole study: Samples from HLA-typed donors yielded around 79 million unique TCRs in an early data release.

60 Vbeta and 13 Jbeta primers were used in PCR. Sequencing used immunoSEQ multiplex PCR; TCRdb keeps in-frame clones, though not all of them. Counted here are about 270,000 clones, under 80% occurring once; the ten biggest clones make up about 2.1%. CDR3 length: 15 amino acids. Sequencing was performed on PBMCs. The chain employs TRBV21-1 and TRBJ2-5; TRBD1 was called by the table and not checked on the DNA. Matching the DNA end better, TRBJ2-7 makes the J call doubtful. TRBV21-1 is shown as a pseudogene. The receptor's source is a female donor in good health and CMV-seronegative. The CDR3 DNA sequence: TGTGCCAGCCGAACGGACAGGGTATTCTCCTACGAGCAGTACTTC. It encodes CASRTDRVFSYEQYF.